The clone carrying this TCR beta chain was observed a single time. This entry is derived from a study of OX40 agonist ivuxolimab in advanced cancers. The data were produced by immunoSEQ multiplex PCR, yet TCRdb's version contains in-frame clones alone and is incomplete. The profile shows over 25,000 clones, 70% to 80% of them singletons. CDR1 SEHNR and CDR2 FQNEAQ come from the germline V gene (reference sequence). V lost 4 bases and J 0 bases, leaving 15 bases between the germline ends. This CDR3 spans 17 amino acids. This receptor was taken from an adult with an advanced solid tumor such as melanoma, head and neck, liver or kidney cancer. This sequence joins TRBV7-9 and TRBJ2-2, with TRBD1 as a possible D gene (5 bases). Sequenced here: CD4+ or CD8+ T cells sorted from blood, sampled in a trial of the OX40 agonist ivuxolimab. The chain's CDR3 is CASSSKGGAPNTGELFF. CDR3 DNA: TGTGCCAGCAGCTCTAAGGGTGGGGCCCCGAACACCGGGGAGCTGTTTTTT.